These T cell receptor beta chains were read from a single sample in a study of T-cell memory formation after mild COVID-19. TCRdb independently ran MiXCR on the 5' RACE reads; one entry per CDR3 protein. The data hold a few hundred thousand distinct CDR3 sequences, with more than 15% observed a single time. The sequencing input was PBMCs or a T cell subset sorted from them (not recorded which). These receptors were taken from a man between 18 and 29 years old who had mild COVID-19 (a few samples of this study predate the infection). Cell type and time point are not known. CDR3s include the opening cysteine and the closing phenylalanine or tryptophan. D genes are given only for firm matches. Clone size is not always given. Where it is, it says once, few, many or a class for expanded clones.

j_call v_call d_call clone_size cdr3_aa cdr3_nt
TRBJ2-1 TRBV5-1 TRBD2 many CASSFALAGVNEQFF TGCGCCAGCAGCTTCGCGCTAGCGGGGGTAAATGAGCAGTTCTTC
TRBJ2-5 TRBV7-3 - few CASSAGYRQETQYF TGTGCCAGCAGCGCGGGGTACAGACAAGAGACCCAGTACTTC
TRBJ2-1 TRBV5-4 - many CASSSQGYDEQFF TGTGCCAGCAGCTCACAGGGTTACGATGAGCAGTTCTTC
TRBJ2-1 TRBV2 TRBD2 few CASSPRTSGYNEQFF TGTGCCAGCAGTCCCCGGACTAGCGGCTACAATGAGCAGTTCTTC
TRBJ2-4 TRBV14 TRBD1 - CASRPTGKNIQYF TGTGCCAGCAGACCGACAGGGAAAAACATTCAGTACTTC
TRBJ2-2 TRBV6-2/TRBV6-3 - few CASSYAPISNTGELFF TGTGCCAGCAGTTACGCGCCAATCTCGAACACCGGGGAGCTGTTTTTT
TRBJ2-5 TRBV5-1 - many CASSQGPQETQYF TGCGCCAGCAGCCAAGGACCTCAAGAGACCCAGTACTTC
TRBJ2-5 TRBV3-1 - many CASSQGRRETQYF TGTGCCAGCAGCCAGGGGAGGCGGGAGACCCAGTACTTC
TRBJ1-4 TRBV7-2 - few CASSFQGMVANEKLFF TGTGCCAGCAGCTTCCAGGGGATGGTAGCTAATGAAAAACTGTTTTTT
TRBJ1-2 TRBV6-2/TRBV6-3 - few CASSPREGRNYGYTF TGTGCCAGCAGCCCCCGAGAGGGACGGAACTATGGCTACACCTTC
TRBJ2-1 TRBV29-1 - few CSVAPQQFF TGCAGCGTTGCACCACAGCAGTTCTTC
TRBJ2-5 TRBV5-1 - few CASRLGYRETQYF TGCGCCAGCAGGCTTGGTTACCGGGAGACCCAGTACTTC
TRBJ2-7 TRBV10-3 - many CAISDLTTGKMGSYEQYF TGTGCCATCAGTGATCTTACCACAGGGAAGATGGGCTCCTACGAGCAGTACTTC
TRBJ2-7 TRBV9 - - CASSVGGGGDAYEQYF TGTGCCAGCAGCGTAGGCGGGGGCGGGGACGCCTACGAGCAGTACTTC
TRBJ1-6 TRBV7-6 - few CASSLESGAGNSPLHF TGTGCCAGCAGCTTAGAATCGGGGGCCGGGAATTCACCCCTCCACTTT
TRBJ2-3 TRBV6-5 TRBD1 once CASNQAGTDTTNTQYF TGTGCCAGCAACCAAGCCGGGACAGATACGACTAATACGCAGTATTTT
TRBJ2-3 TRBV30 - - CAWSVKGVTDTQYF TGTGCCTGGAGTGTCAAGGGAGTCACAGATACGCAGTATTTT
TRBJ2-1 TRBV6-5 TRBD2 once CASRRSGGRPNEQFF TGTGCCAGCAGACGAAGCGGGGGGCGACCGAATGAGCAGTTCTTC
TRBJ2-1 TRBV7-2 TRBD2 few CASRQAGLGGTEQFF TGTGCCAGCCGTCAGGCGGGACTAGGGGGGACTGAGCAGTTCTTC
TRBJ2-7 TRBV20-1 TRBD2 few CSASGRLAGTYEQYF TGCAGTGCTAGTGGGCGACTAGCGGGGACCTACGAGCAGTACTTC
TRBJ2-2 TRBV13 TRBD2 - CASSPQLAGDTGELFF TGTGCCAGCAGCCCCCAACTAGCGGGGGACACCGGGGAGCTGTTTTTT
TRBJ1-1 TRBV27 - few CASSSFRGALLRAFF TGTGCCAGCAGTTCCTTCCGGGGGGCCCTACTCCGGGCTTTCTTT
TRBJ2-5 TRBV10-3 TRBD2 few CAISESRTSGGEETQYF TGTGCCATCAGTGAGTCGAGGACTAGCGGGGGTGAGGAGACCCAGTACTTC
TRBJ1-1 TRBV30 - few CAWSAHWNTEAFF TGTGCCTGGAGCGCCCATTGGAACACTGAAGCTTTCTTT
TRBJ2-1 TRBV19 TRBD1 once CASSIPGQGLNEQFF TGTGCCAGTAGTATCCCGGGACAGGGGCTCAATGAGCAGTTCTTC
TRBJ1-5 TRBV9 - few CASSVGDRPNQPQHF TGTGCCAGCAGCGTCGGGGACCGCCCCAATCAGCCCCAGCATTTT
TRBJ1-4 TRBV12-3/TRBV12-4 - few CASSLLAGWGEKLFF TGTGCCAGCAGTTTATTGGCAGGGTGGGGAGAAAAACTGTTTTTT
TRBJ2-3 TRBV15 TRBD1 few CATSMGQGADTQYF TGTGCCACCAGCATGGGACAGGGGGCAGATACGCAGTATTTT
TRBJ2-3 TRBV11-3 - - CASSPFSTDTQYF TGTGCCAGCAGCCCTTTCAGCACAGATACGCAGTATTTT
TRBJ1-5 TRBV20-1 TRBD1 - CSARPGQEYHSNQPQHF TGCAGTGCAAGACCGGGACAGGAATACCATAGCAATCAGCCCCAGCATTTT
TRBJ2-7 TRBV5-1 - - CASSLEGLDEQYF TGCGCCAGCAGCTTGGAGGGCCTTGACGAGCAGTACTTC
TRBJ2-3 TRBV23-1 TRBD1 few CAGNRGYTDTQYF TGCGCCGGTAACAGGGGGTACACAGATACGCAGTATTTT
TRBJ2-1 TRBV7-3 - few CASSQSPWRGKSSYNEQFF TGTGCCAGCAGCCAATCCCCATGGAGAGGGAAGTCGTCCTACAATGAGCAGTTCTTC
TRBJ1-2 TRBV7-8 - - CASLTSGLYGYTF TGTGCCAGCCTAACCTCGGGCCTATATGGCTACACCTTC
TRBJ2-6 TRBV2 - - CASKPSGANVLTF TGTGCCAGCAAGCCCTCTGGGGCCAACGTCCTGACTTTC
TRBJ2-3 TRBV20-1 - - CSAKEGGPTDTQYF TGCAGTGCTAAAGAGGGGGGCCCTACAGATACGCAGTATTTT
TRBJ2-1 TRBV9 TRBD2 few CASSVASGGGEQFF TGTGCCAGCAGCGTAGCTAGCGGGGGTGGTGAGCAGTTCTTC
TRBJ1-2 TRBV23-1 TRBD1 few CASSQSAQGGPYGYTF TGCGCCAGCAGTCAATCCGCCCAGGGGGGACCCTATGGCTACACCTTC
TRBJ2-3 TRBV6-6 - - CASSPRDSTIFDTQYF TGTGCCAGCAGTCCCCGGGACTCGACGATCTTCGATACGCAGTATTTT
TRBJ2-2 TRBV29-1 - few CSGSRGPTGELFF TGCAGCGGGTCCCGGGGCCCCACCGGGGAGCTGTTTTTT
TRBJ2-5 TRBV6-2/TRBV6-3 TRBD1 - CASTPPGTGLQETQYF TGTGCCAGCACCCCACCCGGGACAGGGCTCCAAGAGACCCAGTACTTC
TRBJ1-3 TRBV15 TRBD1 - CATSRAGQARSDTIYF TGTGCCACCAGCAGAGCCGGACAGGCTAGATCGGACACCATATATTTT
TRBJ1-1 TRBV28 - few CASSPDRYTEAFF TGTGCCAGCAGCCCCGACCGCTACACTGAAGCTTTCTTT
TRBJ2-2 TRBV3-1 - few CASSPLSGELFF TGTGCCAGCAGCCCCTTGTCCGGGGAGCTGTTTTTT
TRBJ1-1 TRBV28 - - CASSSHTVNTEAFF TGTGCCAGCAGTTCCCACACTGTGAACACTGAAGCTTTCTTT